This entry describes one T cell receptor beta chain. The entry originates in a study of OX40 agonist ivuxolimab in advanced cancers. TCRdb's table, derived via immunoSEQ multiplex PCR, lists solely in-frame clones and lacks some. The sample has some 100,000 clones, about 85% seen once. The TCR sequence derives from an adult with an advanced solid tumor such as melanoma, head and neck, liver or kidney cancer. The sample consisted of CD4+ or CD8+ T cells sorted from blood, taken in a trial of the OX40 agonist ivuxolimab.

The CDR3 nucleotides read TGCGCCAGCAGTCCGACAGGGAGTGGTCAGCCCCAGCATTTT. This encodes CASSPTGSGQPQHF. V is TRBV5-1 and J is TRBJ1-5; 7 positions match TRBD1. J was trimmed by 6 bases and V by 5 bases; bases with no gene match: 8. This CDR3 contains 14 residues. The germline V gene has CDR1 SGHRS and CDR2 YFSETQ.